The 9 T cell receptor beta chains below were found in one sample sequenced in a study of blood T cell repertoires in COVID-19. Method: immunoSEQ multiplex PCR; TCRdb's copy keeps in-frame clones and lacks some. Of approximately 470,000 clones listed, approximately 86% were seen once; the top ten hold about 0.75%. Input material: PBMCs or T cells enriched from blood (not recorded which). These receptors all stem from a woman between 18 and 29 years old who had recovered from COVID-19.

The J gene is TRBJ1-1, the V gene TRBV7-2; no definite D call. The CDR3 spans 14 residues. V was clipped by 0 bases and J by 5 bases, with 10 bases between them. Germline lookup yields CDR1 SGHTA and CDR2 FQGNSA. The CDR3 nucleotides read TGTGCCAGCAGCTTAGCGGGAAGGGAGACTGAAGCTTTCTTT. Its translation is CASSLAGRETEAFF.

The rearrangement links TRBV5-1 to TRBJ2-2, with 7 bases aligning to TRBD1. CDR3 size: 15 residues. The trim removed 4 bases at V and 6 bases at J, leaving 9 bases unmatched. Germline CDR1 reads SGHRS; CDR2 reads YFSETQ. The chain's CDR3 is CASSPDRESAGELFF. CDR3 sequence (DNA): TGCGCCAGCAGCCCCGACAGGGAATCAGCCGGGGAGCTGTTTTTT.

The chain is built from TRBV12-3 or TRBV12-4 and TRBJ2-5; D perhaps matches TRBD1 (6 bases). V lost 6 bases and J 5 bases, leaving 10 bases between the germline ends. This CDR3 has 12 amino acids. Here the CDR3 reads CASSRGWETQYF. CDR3 bases: TGTGCCAGCAGCAGGGGCTGGGAGACCCAGTACTTC.

The chain is built from TRBV6-2 or TRBV6-3 and TRBJ1-1, with D perhaps matching TRBD1 (5 bases). V gave up 4 bases and J gave up 11 bases, with 11 bases separating them. The CDR3 loop spans 11 amino acids. The V gene's germline CDR1 is MNHEY and CDR2 SVGEGT. CDR3 DNA sequence: TGTGCCAGCAGTTGGAGGGGAAGCGCTTTCTTT. Amino acid sequence: CASSWRGSAFF.

The chain combines TRBV7-2 with TRBJ1-1; D is perhaps TRBD1 (5 bases). With 1 base removed from V and 7 bases from J, the gap between germline ends came to 10 bases. The CDR3 has 13 residues. Looked up from germline, CDR1 is SGHTA and CDR2 is FQGNSA. CDR3 sequence: CASSLDRGGEAFF. CDR3 sequence (DNA): TGTGCCAGCAGCTTAGACCGGGGGGGTGAAGCTTTCTTT.

This clone has a handful of counts. The chain uses TRBV19 and TRBJ1-5; D call uncertain. V lost 6 bases and J 11 bases, leaving 17 bases between the germline ends. The CDR3 extends over 13 amino acids. Germline-derived CDR1 and CDR2 are LNHDA and SQIVND (reference sequence). CDR3 sequence reads: CASSLPTRRSQHF. The DNA for the CDR3 is TGTGCCAGTAGCCTCCCCACTCGGAGGTCCCAGCATTTT.

This clone was seen a single time. The rearrangement uses TRBV7-8 and TRBJ1-5; D is perhaps TRBD1 (6 bases). Germline V gene sequence: CDR1 SGHVS, CDR2 FQNEAQ. V was clipped by 5 bases and J by 3 bases, with 20 bases between them. CDR3 length: 17 amino acids. In DNA form, the CDR3 reads TGTGCCAGCAGCCCTTTATGGGGGGGCCCTCTCAATCAGCCCCAGCATTTT. Its protein is CASSPLWGGPLNQPQHF.

The J gene is TRBJ1-6, the V gene TRBV3-1 (or the pseudogene TRBV3-2); D is ambiguous. The CDR3 has 15 residues. CDR1 and CDR2 from the germline V gene are LGHDT and YNNKEL (reference sequence). The V and J ends lost 4 bases and 10 bases respectively, with 17 bases between them. CDR3 nucleotide sequence: TGTGCCAGCAGCCCTTATTCATTGCGGGGATCACCCCTCCACTTT. Translation: CASSPYSLRGSPLHF.

The V call is TRBV5-6, the J call TRBJ1-2, with 8 bases matching TRBD1. Germline V lookup: CDR1 SGHDT, CDR2 YYEEEE. The CDR3 contains 14 residues. The V gene end was trimmed by 3 bases and the J gene end by 5 bases; junction bases not matched to a gene: 6. For the CDR3, the DNA is TGTGCCAGCAGCTCGGACAGGGCGGGTTATGGCTACACCTTC. Its translation is CASSSDRAGYGYTF.